The present entry profiles one T cell receptor beta chain with its context. The record originates from a study of shared clonotypes between healthy human individuals. Repertoires were generated with immunoSEQ multiplex PCR, while TCRdb's copy carries only in-frame clones and drops some. The data show over a million clones, approximately 72% seen once. This CDR3 is built from 17 residues. Germline V CDR1 and CDR2: SGHVS, FQNEAQ. V dropped 1 base and J dropped 7; count of bases not matched to a gene: 14. V and J are TRBV7-8 and TRBJ2-7; 9 bases are a match to TRBD1. This receptor was taken from a man between 18 and 29 years old in good health. Sequencing used memory CD4+ T cells sorted from blood. This sample's subset: CD45RA-negative fraction. The CDR3 sequence is CASSLGLRGQGFGEQYF. The CDR3 DNA is TGTGCCAGCAGCTTAGGGCTTAGGGGACAGGGATTCGGGGAGCAGTACTTC. Drawing the rest from reference TRBV7-8 and TRBJ2-7, the complete variable domain is GAGVSQSPRYKVAKRGQDVALRCDPISGHVSLFWYQQALGQGPEFLTYFQNEAQLDKSGLPSDRFFAERPEGSVSTLKIQRTQQEDSAVYLCASSLGLRGQGFGEQYFGPGTRLTVT.